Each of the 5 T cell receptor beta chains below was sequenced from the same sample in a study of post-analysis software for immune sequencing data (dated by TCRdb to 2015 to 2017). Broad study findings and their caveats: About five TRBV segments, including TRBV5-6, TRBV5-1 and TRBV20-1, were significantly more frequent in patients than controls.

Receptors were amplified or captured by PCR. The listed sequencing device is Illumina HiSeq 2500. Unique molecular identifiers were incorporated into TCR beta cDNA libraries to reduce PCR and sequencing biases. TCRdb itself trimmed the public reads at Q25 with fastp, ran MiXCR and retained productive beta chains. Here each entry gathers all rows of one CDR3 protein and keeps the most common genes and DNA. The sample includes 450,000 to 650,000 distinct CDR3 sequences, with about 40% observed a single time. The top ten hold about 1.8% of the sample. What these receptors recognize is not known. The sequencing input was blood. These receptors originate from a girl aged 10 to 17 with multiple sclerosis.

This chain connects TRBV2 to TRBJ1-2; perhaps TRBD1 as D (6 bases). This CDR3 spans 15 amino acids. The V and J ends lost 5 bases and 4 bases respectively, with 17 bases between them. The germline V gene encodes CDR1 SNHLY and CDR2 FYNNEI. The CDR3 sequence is CASSFLGAGLYGYTF. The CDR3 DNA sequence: TGTGCCAGCAGTTTCTTGGGGGCAGGGCTCTATGGCTACACCTTC.

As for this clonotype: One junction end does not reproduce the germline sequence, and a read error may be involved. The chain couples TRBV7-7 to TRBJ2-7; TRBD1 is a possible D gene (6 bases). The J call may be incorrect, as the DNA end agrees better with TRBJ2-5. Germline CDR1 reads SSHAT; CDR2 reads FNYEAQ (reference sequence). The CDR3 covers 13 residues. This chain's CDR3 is CASSLWGPETQYF. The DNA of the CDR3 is TGTGCTAGCAGCTTGTGGGGGCCAGAGACCCAGTACTTC.

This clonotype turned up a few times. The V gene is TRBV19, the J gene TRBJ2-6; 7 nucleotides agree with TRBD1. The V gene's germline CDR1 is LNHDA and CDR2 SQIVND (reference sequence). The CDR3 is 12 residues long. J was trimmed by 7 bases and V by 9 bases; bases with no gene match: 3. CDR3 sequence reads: CASRTGANVLTF. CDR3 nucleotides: TGTGCCAGCCGGACAGGAGCCAACGTCCTGACTTTC.

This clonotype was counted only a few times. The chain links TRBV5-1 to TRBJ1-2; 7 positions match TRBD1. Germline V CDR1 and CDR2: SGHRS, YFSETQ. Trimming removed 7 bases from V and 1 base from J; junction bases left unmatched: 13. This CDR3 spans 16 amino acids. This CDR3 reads CASASITGEHNYGYTF. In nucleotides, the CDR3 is TGCGCCAGCGCGAGCATTACAGGGGAGCATAACTATGGCTACACCTTC.

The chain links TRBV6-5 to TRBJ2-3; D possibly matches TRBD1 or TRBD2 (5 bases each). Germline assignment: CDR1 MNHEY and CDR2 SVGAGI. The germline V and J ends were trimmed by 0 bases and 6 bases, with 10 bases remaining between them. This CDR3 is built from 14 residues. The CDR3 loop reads CASSYSGEWDTQYF. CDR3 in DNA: TGTGCCAGCAGTTACTCGGGGGAATGGGATACGCAGTATTTT.